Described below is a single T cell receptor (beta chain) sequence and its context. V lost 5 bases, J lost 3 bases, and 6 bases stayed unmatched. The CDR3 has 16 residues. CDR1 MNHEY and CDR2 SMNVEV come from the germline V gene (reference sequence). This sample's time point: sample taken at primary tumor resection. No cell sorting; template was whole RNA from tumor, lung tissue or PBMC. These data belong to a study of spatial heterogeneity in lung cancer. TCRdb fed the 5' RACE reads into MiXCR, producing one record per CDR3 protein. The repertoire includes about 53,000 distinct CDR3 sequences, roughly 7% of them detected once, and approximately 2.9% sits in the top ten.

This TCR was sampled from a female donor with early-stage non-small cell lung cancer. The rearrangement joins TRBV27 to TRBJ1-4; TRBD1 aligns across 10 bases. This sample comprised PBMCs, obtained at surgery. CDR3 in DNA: TGTGCCAGCAGTCTGGGACAGGGGAGCCCTAATGAAAAACTGTTTTTT. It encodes CASSLGQGSPNEKLFF.